This TCR beta chain was obtained from a study of a mutant IDH1 vaccine in newly diagnosed glioma. Study in general: Commencement of vaccination occurred 4-6 weeks following radiotherapy alone, or concurrently with temozolomide cycles.

Details on this clone: Its antigen is not known.

Time point defined: week 47, end of study. Doses comprised 300 ug of mutant IDH1 20-mer peptide each, plus topical imiquimod. Eight vaccine doses were administered to patients at weeks 1, 3, 5, 7, 11, 15, 19 and 23. Clones were read by immunoSEQ multiplex PCR, and TCRdb kept only the in-frame ones, dropping some. The sample holds tens of thousands of clones; roughly four fifths are singletons and the top ten take approximately 3.2%. In germline, CDR1 is KGHSH, CDR2 LQKENI. CDR3 length: 14 amino acids. The V and J ends lost 4 bases and 6 bases respectively, with 15 bases between them. Study observations and caveats: Vaccine-induced immune responses occurred in 93.3% of patients.

Material: PBMCs, obtained from a glioma patient whose treatment included an IDH1 peptide vaccine. The chain employs TRBV18 and TRBJ1-1, with TRBD1 as a possible D gene (5 bases). The receptor comes from a woman in her 50s with glioma. CDR3 DNA: TGTGCCAGCTCACTTGGGACCAACGTGGCTGAAGCTTTCTTT. This codes for CASSLGTNVAEAFF. The complete variable domain, with remaining parts taken from reference TRBV18 and TRBJ1-1, reads NAGVMQNPRHLVRRRGQEARLRCSPMKGHSHVYWYRQLPEEGLKFMVYLQKENIIDESGMPKERFSAEFPKEGPSILRIQQVVRGDSAAYFCASSLGTNVAEAFFGQGTRLTVV.